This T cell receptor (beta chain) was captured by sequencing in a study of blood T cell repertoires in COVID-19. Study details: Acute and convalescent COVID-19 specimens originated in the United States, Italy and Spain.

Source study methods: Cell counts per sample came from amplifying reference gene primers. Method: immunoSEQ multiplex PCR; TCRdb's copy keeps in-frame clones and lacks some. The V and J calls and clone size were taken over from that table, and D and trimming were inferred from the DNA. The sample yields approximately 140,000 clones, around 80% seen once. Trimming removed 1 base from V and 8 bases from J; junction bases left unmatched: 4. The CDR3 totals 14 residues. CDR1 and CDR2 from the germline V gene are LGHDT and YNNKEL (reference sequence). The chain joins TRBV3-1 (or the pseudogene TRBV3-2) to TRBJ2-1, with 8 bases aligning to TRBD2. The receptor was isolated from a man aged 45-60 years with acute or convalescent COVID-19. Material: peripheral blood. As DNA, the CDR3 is TGTGCCAGCAGCCAAGCAGAGCGGGGGCATGAGCAGTTCTTC. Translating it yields CASSQAERGHEQFF.